The 16 T cell receptor beta chains presented below share a single source sample, sequenced in a study of T cells in Graves' hyperthyroidism and ophthalmopathy. RNA transcripts were the template for amplifying TCR beta CDR3 regions. First-round RT-PCR of the TCR CDR3 relied on the HTBI primer set. In TCRdb, the multiplex PCR reads were re-called with MiXCR into one record per CDR3 protein. The repertoire holds about 640,000 distinct CDR3 sequences, with around 21% as singletons. Sequenced sample: blood. These receptors all stem from a man aged 25-40 years with Graves' ophthalmopathy.

This rearrangement joins TRBV7-9 to TRBJ2-5; TRBD2 aligns across 7 bases. Germline V lookup: CDR1 SEHNR, CDR2 FQNEAQ (reference sequence). V lost 5 bases to trimming and J lost 2 bases; unmatched junction nucleotides: 8. This CDR3 has 15 residues. This CDR3 is CASSGPGLLQETQYF. CDR3 nucleotides: TGTGCCAGCAGCGGACCGGGACTATTACAAGAGACCCAGTACTTC.

This clonotype appeared a few times. The J gene is TRBJ2-2, the V gene TRBV10-3; D remains ambiguous. Trimming pared 6 bases from V and 6 bases from J, leaving 14 bases between. Germline CDR1 reads ENHRY; CDR2 reads SYGVKD. The CDR3 sequence is 14 residues long. The CDR3 loop is CAISPTLSAGELFF. Here the CDR3 DNA reads TGTGCCATCAGCCCCACACTTAGTGCCGGGGAGCTGTTTTTT.

This clonotype was found many times. The chain uses TRBV20-1 and TRBJ2-7, with 7 bases aligning to TRBD2. Germline V CDR1 and CDR2: DFQATT, SNEGSKA (reference sequence). V was pared by 2 bases and J by 5 bases, with 9 bases of the junction left unmatched. This CDR3 is built from 14 residues. Here the CDR3 DNA reads TGCAGTGCTAGAAAAACGACTAGCTGGAACGAGCAGTACTTC. Encoded protein: CSARKTTSWNEQYF.

The chain couples TRBV18 to TRBJ1-3, with unresolved D. Trimming left V 2 bases short and J 0 bases short, with 11 bases between. Germline V lookup: CDR1 KGHSH, CDR2 LQKENI. The CDR3 contains 16 residues. The CDR3 DNA is TGTGCCAGCTCACCAGCTACAGCGAGCTCTGGAAACACCATATATTTT. As protein: CASSPATASSGNTIYF.

The chain uses TRBV7-2 and TRBJ2-1, with D uncertain. V lost 6 bases and J 8 bases, leaving 8 bases between the germline ends. Germline CDR1 is SGHTA and CDR2 is FQGNSA. This CDR3 is built from 11 residues. The CDR3: CASSSRHEQFF. The CDR3 region has the DNA TGTGCCAGCAGTTCTAGGCATGAGCAGTTCTTC.

This clonotype occurred many times. CDR3 amino acids: CAWSVQGLDEQFF. The CDR3 DNA follows: TGTGCCTGGAGTGTCCAGGGGTTGGATGAGCAGTTCTTC. V usage is TRBV30 and J usage is TRBJ2-1; D is possibly TRBD1 (6 bases). Looked up from germline, CDR1 is GTSNPN and CDR2 is SVGIG (reference sequence). Trimming left V 0 bases short and J 8 bases short, with 11 bases between. The CDR3 is made up of 13 amino acids. Full variable domain (rest looked up from reference TRBV30 and TRBJ2-1): SQTIHQWPATLVQPVGSPLSLECTVEGTSNPNLYWYRQAAGRGLQLLFYSVGIGQISSEVPQNLSASRPQDRQFILSSKKLLLSDSGFYLCAWSVQGLDEQFFGPGTRLTVL.

This clonotype has just a few counts. This chain links TRBV24-1 with TRBJ2-5; 7 bases fit TRBD2. The CDR3 totals 16 residues. V lost 5 bases, J lost 3 bases, and 11 bases stayed unmatched. CDR1 KGHDR and CDR2 SFDVKD come from the germline V gene. CDR3 coding DNA: TGTGCCACCAGTGGGGGGTCCGGGACTATCAAAGAGACCCAGTACTTC. Protein product: CATSGGSGTIKETQYF.

This clonotype has a count of ten or more. J is TRBJ2-2 and V is TRBV24-1; no firm D call. CDR1 and CDR2 (germline): KGHDR, SFDVKD. V lost 3 bases and J 5 bases, leaving 6 bases between the germline ends. CDR3 length equals 13 residues. The CDR3 reads CATSDPVTGELFF. The DNA for the CDR3 is TGTGCCACCAGTGATCCAGTAACCGGGGAGCTGTTTTTT.

V and J are TRBV7-9 and TRBJ2-5; 11 nucleotides agree with TRBD2. The CDR3 runs 16 residues. Trimming removed 1 base from V and 2 bases from J; junction bases left unmatched: 3. The germline V gene has CDR1 SEHNR and CDR2 FQNEAQ (reference sequence). The CDR3 sequence: CASSLGGTSGQETQYF. Here the CDR3 DNA reads TGTGCCAGCAGCTTAGGGGGGACTAGCGGACAAGAGACCCAGTACTTC.

This clonotype has at least ten counts. The chain employs TRBV20-1 and TRBJ2-1; TRBD2 agrees at 8 bases. Germline CDR1 DFQATT, CDR2 SNEGSKA (reference sequence). V lost 3 bases and J lost 5; bases outside the gene matches: 9. The CDR3 length is 15 residues. CDR3 protein: CSARPWGSGDNEQFF. The CDR3, as DNA: TGCAGTGCTAGGCCTTGGGGTAGCGGGGACAATGAGCAGTTCTTC.

A few counts support this clonotype. DNA for the CDR3: TGTGCCAGCAGTCGACTAGCGGGAGTACCCAATGAGCAGTTCTTC. This sequence encodes CASSRLAGVPNEQFF. The chain carries TRBV6-1 and TRBJ2-1; TRBD2 matches at 12 bases. The CDR3 covers 15 residues. J gave up 6 bases and V 5 bases, and 5 bases lay outside the gene matches. The germline V gene encodes CDR1 MNHNS and CDR2 SASEGT.

The chain joins TRBV5-1 to TRBJ1-2, with a weak D call TRBD1 (6 bases). Germline V gene data show CDR1 as SGHRS and CDR2 as YFSETQ. Trimming pared 0 bases from V and 6 bases from J, leaving 15 bases between. This CDR3 contains 15 residues. The CDR3 DNA follows: TGCGCCAGCAGCTTGGCCGGGGGCCCCCCGGATGGCTACACCTTC. It encodes CASSLAGGPPDGYTF.

There are a few counts of this clonotype. V is TRBV30 and J is TRBJ2-3, with 7 nucleotides matching TRBD2. Germline V gene sequence: CDR1 GTSNPN, CDR2 SVGIG (reference sequence). Losses at the gene ends were 2 bases for V and 0 bases for J; bases not matched to a gene: 5. CDR3 length equals 15 residues. Here the CDR3 reads CAWSKAGLSTDTQYF. As DNA, the CDR3 is TGTGCCTGGAGTAAAGCGGGACTTAGCACAGATACGCAGTATTTT. The complete variable domain, with remaining parts taken from reference TRBV30 and TRBJ2-3, reads SQTIHQWPATLVQPVGSPLSLECTVEGTSNPNLYWYRQAAGRGLQLLFYSVGIGQISSEVPQNLSASRPQDRQFILSSKKLLLSDSGFYLCAWSKAGLSTDTQYFGPGTRLTVL.

The rearrangement uses TRBV7-8 and TRBJ2-5; 7 bases line up with TRBD1. Germline trimming cut 5 bases from V and 1 base from J; bases unmatched to any gene: 7. There are 15 residues in the CDR3. The germline V gene encodes CDR1 SGHVS and CDR2 FQNEAQ. DNA for the CDR3: TGTGCCAGCAGCCTACAAGGACAGGCCCAAGAGACCCAGTACTTC. It translates to CASSLQGQAQETQYF.

The CDR3, as DNA: TGTGCCAGCAGTGCTCACGGGACAGAAGGCCAGCCCCAGCATTTT. It translates to CASSAHGTEGQPQHF. This chain connects TRBV6-4 to TRBJ1-5; 7 bases are a match to TRBD1. The CDR3 is 15 residues long. Trimming took 4 bases from V and 7 from J; bases not matched to a gene: 10. CDR1 and CDR2 from the germline V gene are MRHNA and SNTAGT.

The CDR3 nucleotides are TGTGCCAGCTCTTCTGTCGGGACTAGCGGGACCGGTACGCAGTATTTT. Translation: CASSSVGTSGTGTQYF. The chain is built from TRBV18 and TRBJ2-3, with 13 bases matching TRBD2. J lost 8 bases, V lost 6 bases, and 11 bases had no gene match. Germline V gives CDR1 KGHSH, CDR2 LQKENI. The CDR3 has 16 residues.